These T cell receptor beta chains were read from a single sample in a study of blood T cells in healthy people across ages. TCRdb used MiXCR to reprocess the 5' RACE reads, holding one entry per CDR3 protein. Of over 500,000 distinct CDR3 sequences in the sample, around a quarter were seen once. The same sample was also used in a study of T cells of mothers and their children.

The sample comprised blood. These receptors were collected from a boy between 2 and 10 years old in good health. CDR3s include the opening cysteine and the closing phenylalanine or tryptophan. Each record gives: clone size, J gene, V gene, D gene, CDR3 protein, CDR3 DNA. D genes are given only for firm matches. Only some rows state a clone size, as once, few, many or a class for expanded clones.

>NA|TRBJ1-2|TRBV2|NA
CASSWTAPNYGYTF
TGTGCCAGCAGCTGGACGGCCCCTAACTATGGCTACACCTTC
>NA|TRBJ1-1|TRBV18|NA
CASSPTQVPTDTEAFF
TGTGCCAGCTCACCGACACAGGTGCCCACGGACACTGAAGCTTTCTTT
>NA|TRBJ2-1|TRBV14|NA
CASSPGTVNEQFF
TGTGCCAGCAGCCCCGGGACTGTCAATGAGCAGTTCTTC
>few|TRBJ1-5|TRBV4-1|TRBD1
CASSKTGGAGQPQHF
TGCGCCAGCAGCAAGACAGGGGGCGCGGGACAGCCCCAGCATTTT
>NA|TRBJ2-5|TRBV12-3/TRBV12-4|NA
CASSSQVRGTQYF
TGTGCCAGCAGTTCCCAGGTGCGGGGGACCCAGTACTTC
>NA|TRBJ2-4|TRBV2|TRBD2
CASSERTSGKNIQYF
TGTGCCAGCAGTGAGAGGACTAGCGGTAAAAACATTCAGTACTTC
>NA|TRBJ1-2|TRBV7-9|NA
CASSSSFGGQGYTF
TGTGCCAGCAGCTCGTCTTTTGGGGGCCAAGGCTACACCTTC
>few|TRBJ2-7|TRBV15|NA
CATSRGGDEQYF
TGTGCCACCAGCAGAGGGGGGGACGAGCAGTACTTC
>NA|TRBJ1-2|TRBV15|NA
CATSRDKGWYGYTF
TGTGCCACCAGCAGAGATAAGGGGTGGTATGGCTACACCTTC
>NA|TRBJ2-5|TRBV5-1|NA
CASSLEGVNQETQYF
TGCGCCAGCAGCTTGGAGGGGGTAAACCAAGAGACCCAGTACTTC
>NA|TRBJ2-4|TRBV24-1|NA
CATSDLGPPITIAMAKNIQYF
TGTGCCACCAGTGATTTGGGGCCTCCCATAACAATAGCGATGGCCAAAAACATTCAGTACTTC
>few|TRBJ2-5|TRBV18|NA
CASSPGSTRETQYF
TGTGCCAGCTCACCAGGGTCTACTCGCGAGACCCAGTACTTC
>NA|TRBJ2-2|TRBV6-1|NA
CASSVRGGANTGELFF
TGTGCCAGCAGTGTTAGGGGGGGGGCGAACACCGGGGAGCTGTTTTTT
>NA|TRBJ2-5|TRBV5-1|TRBD2
CASSDDPITSGAGSF
TGCGCCAGCAGCGATGACCCGATAACTAGCGGAGCGGGATCCTTC
>few|TRBJ2-3|TRBV20-1|TRBD2
CSAPPGGGALSTDTQYF
TGCAGTGCTCCGCCGGGCGGGGGGGCCCTGAGCACAGATACGCAGTATTTT
>few|TRBJ1-5|TRBV4-3|NA
CASSQDRGNGNQPQHF
TGCGCCAGCAGCCAAGATCGAGGGAATGGCAATCAGCCCCAGCATTTT
>NA|TRBJ2-5|TRBV15|NA
CATSRDRGQETQYF
TGTGCCACCAGCAGAGATAGGGGTCAAGAGACCCAGTACTTC
>few|TRBJ1-4|TRBV29-1|NA
CSVGEVGKLFF
TGCAGCGTTGGTGAAGTAGGAAAACTGTTTTTT
>few|TRBJ2-5|TRBV7-7|TRBD2
CASSLGGTISETQYF
TGTGCTAGCAGCTTAGGTGGGACTATTAGCGAGACCCAGTACTTC
>NA|TRBJ2-1|TRBV3-1|NA
CASSQAGTRNEQFF
TGTGCCAGCAGCCAAGCCGGGACACGCAATGAGCAGTTCTTC
>NA|TRBJ1-1|TRBV2|NA
CASLRGSMNTEAFF
TGTGCCAGTTTGAGGGGCAGCATGAACACTGAAGCTTTCTTT
>few|TRBJ2-5|TRBV7-2|NA
CASSLGWQSQETQYF
TGTGCCAGCAGCTTAGGGTGGCAGAGCCAAGAGACCCAGTACTTC
>few|TRBJ2-1|TRBV20-1|NA
CSAGALAVSYNEQFF
TGCAGTGCTGGGGCGCTAGCTGTCTCCTACAATGAGCAGTTCTTC
>NA|TRBJ2-5|TRBV7-2|NA
CASTLGQGTYPLQETQYF
TGTGCCAGCACGCTGGGCCAGGGGACCTACCCCCTACAAGAGACCCAGTACTTC
>NA|TRBJ2-3|TRBV6-1|NA
CASSIDRTSTDTQYF
TGTGCCAGCAGTATTGACAGAACTAGCACAGATACGCAGTATTTT
>few|TRBJ2-7|TRBV3-1|NA
CASSQGLSSSYEQYF
TGTGCCAGCAGCCAAGGGCTCTCCAGCTCCTACGAGCAGTACTTC
>NA|TRBJ1-2|TRBV4-3|NA
CASSQDTGGYGYTF
TGCGCCAGCAGCCAAGATACGGGGGGCTATGGCTACACCTTC
>NA|TRBJ2-2|TRBV4-2|NA
CATSRGAGFTGELFF
TGTGCCACCAGCAGAGGGGCCGGGTTCACCGGGGAGCTGTTTTTT
>many|TRBJ1-1|TRBV29-1|NA
CSALNTEAFF
TGCAGCGCCCTAAACACTGAAGCTTTCTTT
>few|TRBJ2-1|TRBV3-1|NA
CASSQTFPVGGRFYNEQFF
TGTGCCAGCAGCCAAACCTTCCCCGTGGGGGGGCGCTTCTACAATGAGCAGTTCTTC
>few|TRBJ2-1|TRBV7-8|TRBD2
CASKLAYHVYNEQFF
TGTGCCAGCAAACTAGCGTACCACGTATACAATGAGCAGTTCTTC
>few|TRBJ2-3|TRBV4-2|TRBD2
CASSRREMETDTQYF
TGTGCCAGCAGCCGGCGGGAGATGGAGACAGATACGCAGTATTTT
>NA|TRBJ2-1|TRBV5-1|TRBD1
CASSLPQGVNEQFF
TGCGCCAGCAGCTTGCCTCAGGGGGTGAATGAGCAGTTCTTC
>NA|TRBJ1-2|TRBV12-3/TRBV12-4|TRBD1
CASSKGGRANYGYTF
TGTGCCAGCAGCAAAGGGGGCAGGGCGAACTATGGCTACACCTTC
>NA|TRBJ2-2|TRBV12-3/TRBV12-4|NA
CASRSGVTGELFF
TGTGCCAGCAGATCAGGGGTCACCGGGGAGCTGTTTTTT
>few|TRBJ1-2|TRBV5-4|NA
CASSFPRQNNYGYTF
TGTGCCAGCAGCTTCCCGAGACAGAATAACTATGGCTACACCTTC